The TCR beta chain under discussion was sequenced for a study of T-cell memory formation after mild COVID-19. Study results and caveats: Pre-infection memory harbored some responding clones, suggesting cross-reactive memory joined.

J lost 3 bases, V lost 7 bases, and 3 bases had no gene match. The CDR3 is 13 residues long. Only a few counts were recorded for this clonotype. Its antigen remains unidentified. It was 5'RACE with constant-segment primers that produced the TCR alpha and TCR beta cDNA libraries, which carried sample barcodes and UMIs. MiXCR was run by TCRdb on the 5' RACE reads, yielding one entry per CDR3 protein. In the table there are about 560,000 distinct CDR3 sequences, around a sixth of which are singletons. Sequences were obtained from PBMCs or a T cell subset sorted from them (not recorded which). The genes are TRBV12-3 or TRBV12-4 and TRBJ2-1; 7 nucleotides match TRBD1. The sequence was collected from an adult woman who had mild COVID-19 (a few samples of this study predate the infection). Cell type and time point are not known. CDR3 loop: CASTYRGYNEQFF. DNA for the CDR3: TGTGCCAGCACGTACAGGGGCTACAATGAGCAGTTCTTC.